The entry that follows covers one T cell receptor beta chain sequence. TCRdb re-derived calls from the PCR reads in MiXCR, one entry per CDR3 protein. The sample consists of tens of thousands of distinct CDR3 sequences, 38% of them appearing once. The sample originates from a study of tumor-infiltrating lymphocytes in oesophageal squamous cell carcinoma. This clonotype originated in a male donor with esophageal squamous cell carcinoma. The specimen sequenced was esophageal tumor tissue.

CDR3 nucleotides: TGTGCCAGCAGCTTATACCGGGACAGGGACAATGAGCAGTTCTTC. It encodes CASSLYRDRDNEQFF. The chain has TRBV7-2 and TRBJ2-7, with TRBD1 identical over 9 bases. The end of the DNA fits TRBJ2-1 better, so the J call may be wrong. CDR1 and CDR2 from the germline V gene are SGHTA and FQGNSA. The CDR3 covers 15 residues.